Below, 11 T cell receptor beta chains from the same sample are listed, as sequenced in a study of T-cell reconstitution after alpha-beta-depleted transplantation in children (dated by TCRdb to 2016 to 2017). Library creation used PCR. Sequencing used an Illumina HiSeq 2500. TCR libraries were prepared with molecular barcoding, using unique molecular identifiers to normalize TCRbeta repertoire quantification. TCRdb redid the processing of the public reads, applying fastp at Q25 and MiXCR, and retained in-frame beta chains. All rows with the same CDR3 protein become a single entry with the most common DNA and genes. The sample table holds more than 90,000 distinct CDR3 sequences, of which roughly 8.8% were seen once. The leading ten clones occupy 6.9% of the sample. Specimen: PBMCs from the stem cell graft donor, collected from the stem cell graft. Every receptor here comes from a human donor who donated a stem cell graft to a child with congenital amegakaryocytic thrombocytopenia.

This clonotype was recorded many times. The chain combines TRBV24-1 with TRBJ2-5; TRBD2 matches at 7 bases. Germline CDR1 KGHDR, CDR2 SFDVKD. J gave up 5 bases and V 3 bases, and 11 bases lay outside the gene matches. CDR3 size: 16 residues. The CDR3: CATSDHGLSGTETQYF. The CDR3 DNA is TGTGCCACCAGTGATCACGGACTAAGCGGGACGGAGACCCAGTACTTC.

At least ten counts were recorded for this clonotype. The genes are TRBV5-1 and TRBJ2-1; 8 nucleotides agree with TRBD2. Per germline, CDR1 SGHRS and CDR2 YFSETQ. J lost 6 bases, V lost 0 bases, and 5 bases had no gene match. This CDR3 contains 15 residues. For the CDR3, the DNA is TGCGCCAGCAGCTTGGCGGGAGGGGGGAGCAATGAGCAGTTCTTC. As protein: CASSLAGGGSNEQFF. The full variable domain, its missing parts supplied by reference TRBV5-1 and TRBJ2-1, is KAGVTQTPRYLIKTRGQQVTLSCSPISGHRSVSWYQQTPGQGLQFLFEYFSETQRNKGNFPGRFSGRQFSNSRSEMNVSTLELGDSALYLCASSLAGGGSNEQFFGPGTRLTVL.

V and J are TRBV23-1 and TRBJ1-5; D is perhaps TRBD1 (6 bases). TRBV23-1 is annotated as an ORF whose role is uncertain. CDR3 length equals 13 residues. V lost 7 bases to trimming and J lost 7 bases, with 14 bases between them. The CDR3 region has the DNA TGCGCCAGCATTCATGGGGGCCGGCAGCCCCAGCATTTT. Amino acids: CASIHGGRQPQHF.

This clonotype was seen ten or more times. CDR3 coding DNA: TGCAGTGCTGACCCGGTGGTGGCCGTAGGAACGGAAAAACTGTTTTTT. This gives the protein CSADPVVAVGTEKLFF. The genes are TRBV20-1 and TRBJ1-4; D gene unclear. Germline CDR1 is DFQATT and CDR2 is SNEGSKA (reference sequence). This CDR3 has 16 residues. Trimming took off 5 bases at V and 8 bases at J, with 24 bases between the two ends.

This clonotype was detected many times. In DNA, the CDR3 is TGTGCCAGCAGCCGGGACAGGGACTACGAGCAGTACTTC. The encoded protein is CASSRDRDYEQYF. The chain carries TRBV7-2 and TRBJ2-7; 9 bases align to TRBD1. The CDR3 runs 13 residues. J gave up 3 bases and V 5 bases, and 2 bases lay outside the gene matches. The germline gives CDR1 SGHTA, CDR2 FQGNSA.

This clonotype is judged large (0.1 to 1%). CDR3 coding DNA: TGTGCCAGCAGCTTAGCACAGCAAGAGACCCAGTACTTC. Amino acids: CASSLAQQETQYF. The chain employs TRBV7-8 and TRBJ2-5; no reliable D call. Germline V CDR1 and CDR2: SGHVS, FQNEAQ. Trimming pared 0 bases from V and 2 bases from J, leaving 4 bases between. This CDR3 has 13 amino acids.

This clonotype was detected many times. V and J are TRBV20-1 and TRBJ2-7, with 7 positions matching TRBD2. Germline V gene sequence: CDR1 DFQATT, CDR2 SNEGSKA (reference sequence). The CDR3 consists of 12 residues. The trim removed 5 bases at V and 3 bases at J, leaving 4 bases unmatched. CDR3 region: CSARTSGYEQYF. The CDR3 nucleotides read TGCAGTGCTCGGACTAGTGGCTACGAGCAGTACTTC.

The chain uses TRBV18 and TRBJ2-5; no definite D call. The germline V gene encodes CDR1 KGHSH and CDR2 LQKENI. The CDR3 runs to 14 residues. The V end was cut by 3 bases, the J end by 0 bases, with 8 bases between. The CDR3 loop reads CASSPFVDQETQYF. Here the CDR3 DNA reads TGTGCCAGCTCACCCTTTGTGGACCAAGAGACCCAGTACTTC.

This clonotype was counted at least ten times. The chain combines TRBV5-1 with TRBJ1-6; 7 bases line up with TRBD1. CDR1 is SGHRS and CDR2 is YFSETQ in the germline V gene. The CDR3 totals 14 residues. J gave up 8 bases and V 0 bases, and 2 bases lay outside the gene matches. In DNA, the CDR3 is TGCGCCAGCAGCTTGGACAGGGGCGATTCACCCCTCCACTTT. Protein sequence: CASSLDRGDSPLHF.

This clonotype was seen ten or more times. The V and J genes are TRBV5-1 and TRBJ1-4, with unresolved D. V was pared by 3 bases and J by 4 bases, with 13 bases between. Germline assignment: CDR1 SGHRS and CDR2 YFSETQ. The CDR3 is 15 amino acids. The CDR3 sequence is CASSSREGNNEKLFF. The CDR3 DNA is TGCGCCAGCAGCTCCCGAGAGGGAAATAATGAAAAACTGTTTTTT.

This clonotype has a count of ten or more. This sequence joins TRBV28 and TRBJ1-1, with D perhaps TRBD1 (5 bases). The length of the CDR3 is 13 residues. CDR1 and CDR2 from the germline V gene are MDHEN and SYDVKM. Between the trimmed V and J ends, which lost 6 bases and 8 bases, there was a span of 16 bases. The CDR3 protein is CASSQTLPGEAFF. CDR3 nucleotide sequence: TGTGCCAGCAGCCAAACCCTCCCAGGGGAAGCTTTCTTT.